This passage covers 17 T cell receptor beta chains from one sample sequenced in a study of blood T cell repertoires in COVID-19. Sequenced by immunoSEQ multiplex PCR; TCRdb stores in-frame clones only, minus some. The sample lists 150,000 to 200,000 clones; about four fifths were seen once. Sequencing used PBMCs or T cells enriched from blood (not recorded which). These TCRs come from a woman aged 50 to 60 in a cohort exposed to, infected with or recovered from COVID-19 (not recorded which).

The chain carries TRBV6-1 and TRBJ1-2, with D unresolved. Per germline, CDR1 MNHNS and CDR2 SASEGT. This CDR3 is 14 amino acids long. Trimming pared 0 bases from V and 3 bases from J, leaving 8 bases between. The CDR3 coding sequence is TGTGCCAGCAGTGAAGCGGGCTTAGACTATGGCTACACCTTC. Protein sequence: CASSEAGLDYGYTF.

This clone was found a few times. The V gene is TRBV19, the J gene TRBJ2-6; 8 positions agree with TRBD1. Per the germline V gene, CDR1 is LNHDA and CDR2 is SQIVND (reference sequence). The CDR3 is 17 residues long. V trimming: 4 bases; J trimming: 0 bases; junction bases outside the gene matches: 5. CDR3 in amino acids: CASSTQGAHSGANVLTF. The CDR3 DNA is TGTGCCAGTAGTACGCAGGGGGCCCACTCTGGGGCCAACGTCCTGACTTTC.

This sequence joins TRBV13 and TRBJ1-1; D perhaps matches TRBD1 (6 bases). The CDR3 spans 14 residues. Trimming stripped 5 bases from V and 4 bases from J, with 14 bases between. Germline V gene sequence: CDR1 PRHDT, CDR2 FYEKMQ (reference sequence). DNA for the CDR3: TGTGCCAGCAGCGGCCGGGGGGCGGCCACTGAAGCTTTCTTT. The encoded protein is CASSGRGAATEAFF.

The chain employs TRBV5-8 and TRBJ1-5, with D perhaps matching TRBD1 (6 bases). Trimming stripped 5 bases from V and 7 bases from J, with 13 bases between. Germline lookup yields CDR1 SGHTS and CDR2 YDEGEE. The length of the CDR3 is 13 residues. The CDR3 nucleotides read TGTGCCAGCAGGGGGGGGGCAGGCCAGCCCCAGCATTTT. Amino acid sequence: CASRGGAGQPQHF.

This clone was observed a few times. V is TRBV6-5 and J is TRBJ1-1; 7 bases match TRBD1. V shed 5 bases, J shed 4 bases, and the junction held 1 base outside the gene matches. The CDR3 length is 12 residues. Germline assignment: CDR1 MNHEY and CDR2 SVGAGI. The CDR3 nucleotides are TGTGCCAGCAGTCCAGGGGGCACTGAAGCTTTCTTT. It encodes CASSPGGTEAFF.

This chain links TRBV10-3 with TRBJ2-7, with 9 positions matching TRBD1. Germline V gene data show CDR1 as ENHRY and CDR2 as SYGVKD. CDR3 length equals 15 residues. The V segment lost 2 bases and the J segment 1 base; nucleotides outside the gene matches: 3. Here the CDR3 reads CAISEEGTGSYEQYF. CDR3 nucleotides: TGTGCCATCAGTGAGGAGGGGACAGGGTCCTACGAGCAGTACTTC.

The chain links TRBV11-2 to TRBJ1-3, with D unclear. The germline V and J ends were trimmed by 3 bases and 0 bases, with 6 bases remaining between them. The CDR3 is made up of 14 amino acids. CDR1 and CDR2 (germline): SGHAT, FQNNGV. The CDR3 nucleotides read TGTGCCAGCAGCTTTAGCTTCTCTGGAAACACCATATATTTT. Protein product: CASSFSFSGNTIYF.

CDR3 in DNA: TGTGCCAGCAGGTCCACTAGCGGGCACTTCTCCTACAATGAGCAGTTCTTC. This translates into CASRSTSGHFSYNEQFF. The gene calls are TRBV28 and TRBJ2-1; 9 bases align to TRBD2. This CDR3 has 17 residues. Germline V CDR1 and CDR2: MDHEN, SYDVKM. Trimming took 6 bases from V and 0 from J; bases not matched to a gene: 9.

The chain joins TRBV10-3 to TRBJ2-1; 13 bases line up with TRBD2. CDR3 length: 17 amino acids. The V gene's germline CDR1 is ENHRY and CDR2 SYGVKD. J gave up 7 bases and V 2 bases, and 8 bases lay outside the gene matches. The chain's CDR3 is CAISEPGLAGAPNEQFF. In DNA, the CDR3 is TGTGCCATCAGTGAGCCCGGACTAGCGGGAGCCCCGAATGAGCAGTTCTTC.

The chain combines TRBV9 with TRBJ2-2; no reliable D call. CDR3 length: 14 amino acids. Germline V gene sequence: CDR1 SGDLS, CDR2 YYNGEE. V lost 0 bases and J lost 1, with 4 bases in between. CDR3 in DNA: TGTGCCAGCAGCGTAGTCCAGAACACCGGGGAGCTGTTTTTT. Translation: CASSVVQNTGELFF.

This clone is a singleton in its sample. This chain connects TRBV7-8 to TRBJ1-4; TRBD1 is a possible D gene (6 bases). Germline CDR1 reads SGHVS; CDR2 reads FQNEAQ. The ends were cut back, 6 bases at V and 2 bases at J, with 13 bases in the middle. The CDR3 covers 15 residues. Here the CDR3 DNA reads TGTGCCAGCAGTTACACAGGGACGACTAATGAAAAACTGTTTTTT. The encoded protein is CASSYTGTTNEKLFF.

The chain recombines TRBV10-3 with TRBJ2-1, with D possibly being TRBD2 (6 bases). Germline V CDR1 and CDR2: ENHRY, SYGVKD. V shed 2 bases and J shed 9 bases, with 14 bases lying between them. This CDR3 region has 14 residues. The CDR3 nucleotides are TGTGCCATCAGTGAGGGAACTAGCAAGGGTGAGCAGTTCTTC. As protein: CAISEGTSKGEQFF.

V gene TRBV2 combines with J gene TRBJ2-1; no firm D call. Germline CDR1 reads SNHLY; CDR2 reads FYNNEI. The length of the CDR3 is 13 residues. The germline V and J ends were trimmed by 7 bases and 2 bases, with 9 bases remaining between them. The CDR3 sequence is CASNPGPYNEQFF. The CDR3 DNA reads TGTGCCAGCAACCCTGGCCCCTACAATGAGCAGTTCTTC.

This chain uses TRBV28 with TRBJ2-3, with TRBD2 identical over 9 bases. The germline V gene encodes CDR1 MDHEN and CDR2 SYDVKM. V gave up 6 bases and J gave up 10 bases; unmatched junction bases: 5. The CDR3 consists of 12 residues. CDR3 residues: CASSPREGAQYF. The DNA of the CDR3 is TGTGCCAGCAGCCCGCGGGAGGGCGCGCAGTATTTT.

In its sample, this clone was seen a few times. This chain joins TRBV12-3 or TRBV12-4 and TRBJ2-2; D is uncertain. V lost 5 bases to trimming and J lost 5 bases, with 9 bases between them. The CDR3 consists of 13 residues. CDR3 amino acids: CASSPPGTGELFF. The CDR3 DNA is TGTGCCAGCAGTCCCCCAGGTACCGGGGAGCTGTTTTTT.

The chain recombines TRBV2 with TRBJ1-2; D is possibly TRBD1 (6 bases). Trimming pared 3 bases from V and 3 bases from J, leaving 11 bases between. This CDR3 has 14 amino acids. Per the germline V gene, CDR1 is SNHLY and CDR2 is FYNNEI. CDR3 in amino acids: CASSDKQGYYGYTF. CDR3 DNA: TGTGCCAGCAGTGATAAACAGGGTTACTATGGCTACACCTTC.

The V call is TRBV12-3 or TRBV12-4, the J call TRBJ1-1, with a tentative D call TRBD1 (6 bases). With 4 bases removed from V and 7 bases from J, the gap between germline ends came to 10 bases. The CDR3 spans 12 residues. The CDR3 nucleotides read TGTGCCAGCAGTTCCCTGGACAGTGAAGCTTTCTTT. It codes for CASSSLDSEAFF.